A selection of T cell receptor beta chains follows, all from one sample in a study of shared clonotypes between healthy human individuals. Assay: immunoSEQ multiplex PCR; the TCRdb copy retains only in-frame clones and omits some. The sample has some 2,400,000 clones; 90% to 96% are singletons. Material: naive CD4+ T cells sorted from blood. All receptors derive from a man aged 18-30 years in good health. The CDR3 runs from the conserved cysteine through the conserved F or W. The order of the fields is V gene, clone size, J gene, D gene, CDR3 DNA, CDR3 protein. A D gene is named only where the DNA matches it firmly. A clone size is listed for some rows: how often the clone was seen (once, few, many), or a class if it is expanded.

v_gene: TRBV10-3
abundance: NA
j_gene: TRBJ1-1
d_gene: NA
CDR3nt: TGTGCCATCAGCCGGCCCGGGGACACTGAAGCTTTCTTT
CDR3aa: CAISRPGDTEAFF

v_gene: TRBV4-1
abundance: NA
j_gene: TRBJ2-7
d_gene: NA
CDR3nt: TGCGCCAGCAGCCAAGAGCAGGGGTCGGGCGAGCAGTACTTC
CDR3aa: CASSQEQGSGEQYF

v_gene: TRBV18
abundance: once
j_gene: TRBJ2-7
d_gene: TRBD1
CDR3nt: TGTGCCAGCTCACGGGACAGGGGTTTGGGTTACTTC
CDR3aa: CASSRDRGLGYF

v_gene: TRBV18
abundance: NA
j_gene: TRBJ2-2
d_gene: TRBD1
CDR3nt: TGTGCCAGCCAGTCTACAGGGGTCACCGGGGAGCTGTTTTTT
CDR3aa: CASQSTGVTGELFF

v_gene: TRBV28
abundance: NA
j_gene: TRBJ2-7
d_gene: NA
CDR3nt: TGTGCCAGCAGCCCAAGATTGTACGAGCAGTACTTC
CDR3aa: CASSPRLYEQYF

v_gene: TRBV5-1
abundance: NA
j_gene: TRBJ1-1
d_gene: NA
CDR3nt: TGCGCCAGCAGCTGGCAGCAGAACACTGAAGCTTTCTTT
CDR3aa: CASSWQQNTEAFF

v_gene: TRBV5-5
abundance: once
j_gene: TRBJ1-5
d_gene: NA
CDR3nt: TGTGCCAGCAGCTTGGGCCCAGATCAGCCCCAGCATTTT
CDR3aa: CASSLGPDQPQHF

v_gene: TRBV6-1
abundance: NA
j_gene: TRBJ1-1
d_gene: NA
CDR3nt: TGTGCCAGCAGTGAATGGAAAGCTTTCTTT
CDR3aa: CASSEWKAFF

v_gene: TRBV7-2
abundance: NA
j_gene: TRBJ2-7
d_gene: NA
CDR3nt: TGTGCCAGCAGCTTAGACTCAGACGAGCAGTACTTC
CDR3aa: CASSLDSDEQYF

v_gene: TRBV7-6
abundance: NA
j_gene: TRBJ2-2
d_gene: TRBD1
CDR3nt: TGTGCCAGCAGCCGCAAACCACAGGGGTTCGAAAACACCGGGGAGCTGTTTTTT
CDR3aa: CASSRKPQGFENTGELFF

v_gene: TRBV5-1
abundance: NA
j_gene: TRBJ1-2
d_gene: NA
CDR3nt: TGCGCCAGCAGCTTGGACAGGTTCTATGGCTACACCTTC
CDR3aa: CASSLDRFYGYTF

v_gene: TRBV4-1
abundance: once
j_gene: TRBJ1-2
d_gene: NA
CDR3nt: TGCGCCAGCAGCCAAGGAGGTCCTAACTATGGCTACACCTTC
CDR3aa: CASSQGGPNYGYTF

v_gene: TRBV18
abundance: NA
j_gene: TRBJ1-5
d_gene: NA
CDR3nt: TGTGCCAGCTCCCCTTCAGAGGCAGGACTTCAGCCCCAGCATTTT
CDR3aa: CASSPSEAGLQPQHF

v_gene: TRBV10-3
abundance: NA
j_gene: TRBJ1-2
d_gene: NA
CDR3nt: TGTGCCATCAGTGCCGGAATTGACTATGGCTACACCTTC
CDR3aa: CAISAGIDYGYTF

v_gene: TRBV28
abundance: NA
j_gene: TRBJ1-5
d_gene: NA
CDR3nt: TGTGCCAGCAGTTTCCCGAGCGGGGGCAATCAGCCCCAGCATTTT
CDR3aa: CASSFPSGGNQPQHF

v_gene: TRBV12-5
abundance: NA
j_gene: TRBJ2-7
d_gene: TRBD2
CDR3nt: TGTGCTAGTGGTTTGGTCCCCTTAACATGGGGACTAGCGGGAGGCCGGAGTCTGAAGGAGCAGTACTTC
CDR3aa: CASGLVPLTWGLAGGRSLKEQYF

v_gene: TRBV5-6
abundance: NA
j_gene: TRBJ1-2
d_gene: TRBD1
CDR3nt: TGTGCCAGCAGATTGGACAGGGACTATGGCTACACCTTC
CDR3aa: CASRLDRDYGYTF

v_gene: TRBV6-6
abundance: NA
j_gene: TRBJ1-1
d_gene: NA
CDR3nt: TGTGCCAGCAGTTACTCTGGGGGCGTCAGGAACACTGAAGCTTTCTTT
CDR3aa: CASSYSGGVRNTEAFF

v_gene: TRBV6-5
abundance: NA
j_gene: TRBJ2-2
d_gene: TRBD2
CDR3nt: TGTGCCAGCAGTTTGTCAGCGGGAGGGCCCGGCGGGGAGCTGTTTTTT
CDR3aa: CASSLSAGGPGGELFF

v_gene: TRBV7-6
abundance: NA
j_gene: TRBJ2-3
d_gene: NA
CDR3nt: TGTGCCAGTTCAGGGACCTCAACAGATACGCAGTATTTT
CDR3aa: CASSGTSTDTQYF

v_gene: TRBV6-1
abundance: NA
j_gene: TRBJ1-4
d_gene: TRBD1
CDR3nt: TGTGCCAGCAGGGGGAGACAGGGGTATGAAAAACTGTTTTTT
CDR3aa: CASRGRQGYEKLFF

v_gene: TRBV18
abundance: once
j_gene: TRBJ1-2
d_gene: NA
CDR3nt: TGTGCCAGCTCACCAGACCGTGGCTATGGCTACACCTTC
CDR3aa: CASSPDRGYGYTF

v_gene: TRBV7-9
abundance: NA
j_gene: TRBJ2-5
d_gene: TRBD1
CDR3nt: TGTGCCAGCAGTCCAGGGGGCGCGACAGAGACCCAGTACTTC
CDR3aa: CASSPGGATETQYF

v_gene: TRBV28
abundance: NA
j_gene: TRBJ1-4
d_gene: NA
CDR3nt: TGTGCCAGCAGTTTCCCCCACTGGAATGAAAAACTGTTTTTT
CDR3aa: CASSFPHWNEKLFF

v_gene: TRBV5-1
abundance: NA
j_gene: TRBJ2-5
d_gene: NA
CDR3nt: TGCGCCAGCAGCTTGGGTTGGCAGACCCAAAGAGAGACCCAGTACTTC
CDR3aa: CASSLGWQTQRETQYF

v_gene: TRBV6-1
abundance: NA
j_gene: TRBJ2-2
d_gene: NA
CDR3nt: TGTGCCAGCATTCTGGGGCAGGTGAACACCGGGGAGCTGTTTTTT
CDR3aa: CASILGQVNTGELFF

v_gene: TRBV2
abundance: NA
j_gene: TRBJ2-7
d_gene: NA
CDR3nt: TGTGCCAGCAGTGAAAGGAGGGGCGGTCCCTACGAGCAGTACTTC
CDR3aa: CASSERRGGPYEQYF

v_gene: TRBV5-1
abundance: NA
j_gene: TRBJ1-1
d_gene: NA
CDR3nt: TGCGCCAGCAGCCCGGATGGGGAGGCCGGGAACACTGAAGCTTTCTTT
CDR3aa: CASSPDGEAGNTEAFF

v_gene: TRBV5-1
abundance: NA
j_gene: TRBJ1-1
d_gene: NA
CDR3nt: TGCGCCAGCAGCTTGGACGGCCTTGGGGGCACTGAAGCTTTCTTT
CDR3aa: CASSLDGLGGTEAFF

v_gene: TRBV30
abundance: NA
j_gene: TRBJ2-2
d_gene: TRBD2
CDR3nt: TGTGCCCGGGGACTAGCGGGAGCCCCCGGGGAGCTGTTTTTT
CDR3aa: CARGLAGAPGELFF

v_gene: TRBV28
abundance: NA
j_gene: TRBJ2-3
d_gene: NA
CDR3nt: TGTGCCAGCACCGAGGGAGGGGGGGCAGATACGCAGTATTTT
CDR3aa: CASTEGGGADTQYF

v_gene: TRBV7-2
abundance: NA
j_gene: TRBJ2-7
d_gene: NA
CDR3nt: TGTGCCAGCAGCTTAGGGTCCTGGGCGGACTCTACCTACGAGCAGTACTTC
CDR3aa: CASSLGSWADSTYEQYF

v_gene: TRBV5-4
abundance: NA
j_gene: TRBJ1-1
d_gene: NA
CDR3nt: TGTGCCAGCAGCCCAGGGGTAGACACTGAAGCTTTCTTT
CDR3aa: CASSPGVDTEAFF

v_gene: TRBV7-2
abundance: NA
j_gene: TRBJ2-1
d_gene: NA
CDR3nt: TGTGCCAGCAGCTTAGGCTGGGGTTCCTACAATGAGCAGTTCTTC
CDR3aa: CASSLGWGSYNEQFF

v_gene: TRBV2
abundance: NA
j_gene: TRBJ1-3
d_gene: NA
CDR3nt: TGTGCCAGCAGTCTAAGGGGCAGGGAGTCTGGAAACACCATATATTTT
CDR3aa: CASSLRGRESGNTIYF

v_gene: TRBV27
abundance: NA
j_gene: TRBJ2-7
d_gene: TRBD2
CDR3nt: TGTGCCAGCAAACGTGGGAGGGTTAACTACGAGCAGTACTTC
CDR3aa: CASKRGRVNYEQYF

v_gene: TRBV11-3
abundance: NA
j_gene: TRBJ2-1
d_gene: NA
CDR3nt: TGTGCCAGCAGCTTTCAAGGGGGAATCAATGAGCAGTTCTTC
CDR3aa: CASSFQGGINEQFF

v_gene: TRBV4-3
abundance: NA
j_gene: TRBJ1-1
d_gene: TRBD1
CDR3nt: TGCGCCAGCAGCCAGTTCCTTTGGGGACAGCCAAACGCTGAAGCTTTCTTT
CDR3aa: CASSQFLWGQPNAEAFF

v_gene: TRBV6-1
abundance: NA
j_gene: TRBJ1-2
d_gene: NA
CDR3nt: TGTGCCAGCAGTTCTCCGGGCCCCATGCGGGGCTACACCTTC
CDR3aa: CASSSPGPMRGYTF

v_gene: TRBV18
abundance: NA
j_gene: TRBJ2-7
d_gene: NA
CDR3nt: TGTGCCAGCTCACCTTCTCCGCAAGGCGAGCAGTACTTC
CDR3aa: CASSPSPQGEQYF

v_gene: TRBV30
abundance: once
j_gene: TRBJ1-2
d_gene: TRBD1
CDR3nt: TGTGCCTGGAGTAAACAAACTACAGGGGCCAGCTATGGCTACACCTTC
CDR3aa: CAWSKQTTGASYGYTF

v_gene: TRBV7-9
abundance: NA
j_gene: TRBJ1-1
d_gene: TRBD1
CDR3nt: TGTGCCAGCACCCTAAGACAGGGAAATATTGCTGAAGCTTTCTTT
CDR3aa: CASTLRQGNIAEAFF

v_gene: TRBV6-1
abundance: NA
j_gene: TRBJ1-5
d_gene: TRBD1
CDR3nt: TGTGCCAGCAGGCTGGACACCCAGGGGGGGCCCCAGCATTTT
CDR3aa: CASRLDTQGGPQHF

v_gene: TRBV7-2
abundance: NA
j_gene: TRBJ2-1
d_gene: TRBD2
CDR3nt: TGTGCCAGCAGCACCACCGGGACTACCGTCGATGAGCAGTTCTTC
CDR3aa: CASSTTGTTVDEQFF

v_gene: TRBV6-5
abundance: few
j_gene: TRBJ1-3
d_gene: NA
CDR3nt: TGTGCCAGCACCAGGGTATCTGGAAACACCATATATTTT
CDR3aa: CASTRVSGNTIYF

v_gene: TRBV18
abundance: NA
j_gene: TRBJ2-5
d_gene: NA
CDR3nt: TGTGCCAGCTCACCACTACGTCAGAAAGAGACCCAGTACTTC
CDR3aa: CASSPLRQKETQYF

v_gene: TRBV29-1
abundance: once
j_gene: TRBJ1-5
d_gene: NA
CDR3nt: TGCAGCGTTGGTCCGGGAATGGGCAATCAGCCCCAGCATTTT
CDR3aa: CSVGPGMGNQPQHF

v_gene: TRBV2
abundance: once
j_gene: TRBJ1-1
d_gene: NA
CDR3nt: TGTGCCAGCAGTGACGACGGCGGGACTGAAGCTTTCTTT
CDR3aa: CASSDDGGTEAFF

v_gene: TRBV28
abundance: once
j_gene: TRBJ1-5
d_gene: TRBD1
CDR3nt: TGTGCCAGCAGTTTAATTGACAGGGGAGATCAGCCCCAGCATTTT
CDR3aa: CASSLIDRGDQPQHF

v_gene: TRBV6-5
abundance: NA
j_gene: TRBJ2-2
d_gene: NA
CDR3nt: TGTGCCAGCAGGACAGGTTTTAAGCCCGGGGAGCTGTTTTTT
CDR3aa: CASRTGFKPGELFF

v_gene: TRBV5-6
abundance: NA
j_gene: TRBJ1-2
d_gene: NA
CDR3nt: TGTGCCAGCAGCTCGGGCACCAACTATGGCTACACCTTC
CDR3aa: CASSSGTNYGYTF

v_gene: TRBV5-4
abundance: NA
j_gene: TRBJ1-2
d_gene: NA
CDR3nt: TGTGCCAGCAGCTTGGTAGATAACTATGGCTACACCTTC
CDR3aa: CASSLVDNYGYTF

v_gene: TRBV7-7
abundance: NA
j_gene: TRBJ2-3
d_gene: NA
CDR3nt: TGTGCTAGCAGCTTAGCTAGCCAGGATACGCAGTATTTT
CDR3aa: CASSLASQDTQYF

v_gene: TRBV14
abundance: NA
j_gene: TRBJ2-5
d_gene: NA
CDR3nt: TGTGCCAGCAGCCAACAAGCCGGGAACATAGAGACCCAGTACTTC
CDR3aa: CASSQQAGNIETQYF

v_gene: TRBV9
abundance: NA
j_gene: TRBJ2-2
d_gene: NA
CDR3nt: TGTGCCAGCAGCGTGGTATGGACCGGGGAGCTGTTTTTT
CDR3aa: CASSVVWTGELFF

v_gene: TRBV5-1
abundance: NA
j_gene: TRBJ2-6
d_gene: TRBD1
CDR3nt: TGCGCCAGCAGCTTGGCGCCGGGGACAGGGAAGTCTGGGGCCAACGTCCTGACTTTC
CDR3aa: CASSLAPGTGKSGANVLTF

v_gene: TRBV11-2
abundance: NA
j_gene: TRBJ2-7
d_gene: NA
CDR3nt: TGTGCCAGCAGCCCAGACACCGGGACGGTCACCTCCGAGCAGTACTTC
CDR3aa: CASSPDTGTVTSEQYF

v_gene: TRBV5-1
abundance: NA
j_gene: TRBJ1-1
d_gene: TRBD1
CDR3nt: TGCGCCAGCAGCTTGGCTCAGGGGGTCGGAGAGGCTTTCTTT
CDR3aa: CASSLAQGVGEAFF

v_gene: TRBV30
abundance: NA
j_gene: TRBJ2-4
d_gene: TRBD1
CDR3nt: TGTGCCTCCCACAGGGGGCTAGGGGAAAACATTCAGTACTTC
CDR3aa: CASHRGLGENIQYF